The T cell receptor beta chain described here comes from a study of cytomegalovirus exposure and HLA in healthy donors. The length of the CDR3 is 17 residues. Germline V CDR1 and CDR2: SGHTA, FQGNSA. With V trimmed by 0 bases and J by 5 bases, 1 base remained unmatched. Broader study findings: A later analysis reportedly identified an Asian-associated ancestry cluster as carrying fewer N-insertions than the 666-donor mean. As a later analysis revealed, most CMV-associated TCR beta chains appeared HLA-restricted. Later work found that TCR association rates differed between HLA loci; DRB1 had the most and HLA-C the fewest. Some V segments, including TRBV6-2 and TRBV6-3, were excluded as indistinguishable.

Worth noting for this clone: Its antigen is unknown.

It was with 60 Vbeta and 13 Jbeta primers that the PCR ran. Measured with immunoSEQ multiplex PCR; TCRdb has only the in-frame clones, and not every one. Among fewer than 150,000 clones listed, less than 85% were seen once. The receptor was derived from a man between 40 and 49 years old in good health and CMV-seropositive. The V and J genes are TRBV7-2 and TRBJ2-2; 15 positions match TRBD2. Sequencing input: PBMCs. The CDR3 loop reads CASSLAGLAGGTGELFF. In DNA form, the CDR3 reads TGTGCCAGCAGCTTAGCGGGACTAGCGGGAGGTACCGGGGAGCTGTTTTTT.